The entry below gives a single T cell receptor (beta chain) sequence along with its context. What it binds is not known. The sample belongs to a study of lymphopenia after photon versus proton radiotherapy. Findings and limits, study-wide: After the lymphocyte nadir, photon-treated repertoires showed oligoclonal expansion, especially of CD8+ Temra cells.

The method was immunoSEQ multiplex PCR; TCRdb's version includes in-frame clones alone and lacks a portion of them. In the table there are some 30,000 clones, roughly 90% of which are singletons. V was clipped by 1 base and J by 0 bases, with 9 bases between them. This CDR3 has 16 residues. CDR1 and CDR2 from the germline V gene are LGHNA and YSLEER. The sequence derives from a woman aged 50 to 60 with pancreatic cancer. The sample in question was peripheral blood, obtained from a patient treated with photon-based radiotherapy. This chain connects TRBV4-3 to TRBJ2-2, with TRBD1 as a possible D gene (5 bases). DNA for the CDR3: TGCGCCAGCAGCCAAGGGGGCGGAGCGAACACCGGGGAGCTGTTTTTT. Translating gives CASSQGGGANTGELFF.